A single sample is the source of the 24 T cell receptor beta chains below, sequenced in a study of OX40 agonist ivuxolimab in advanced cancers. Clones were sequenced by immunoSEQ multiplex PCR, and TCRdb holds only the in-frame ones, with some missing. Among over 40,000 clones listed, about 87% were seen once. Sequenced material: CD4+ or CD8+ T cells sorted from blood, taken in a trial of the OX40 agonist ivuxolimab. The receptors were gathered from an adult with an advanced solid tumor such as melanoma, head and neck, liver or kidney cancer.

J is TRBJ2-7 and V is TRBV30; D uncertain. Germline values: CDR1 GTSNPN, CDR2 SVGIG (reference sequence). CDR3 size: 11 residues. The V end was cut by 0 bases, the J end by 7 bases, with 7 bases between. CDR3 sequence: CAWSVGVEQYF. The CDR3 DNA reads as TGTGCCTGGAGTGTAGGAGTTGAGCAGTACTTC.

The chain couples TRBV10-3 to TRBJ2-3, with 9 bases that match TRBD2. Trimming removed 3 bases from V and 0 bases from J; junction bases left unmatched: 7. The CDR3 extends over 17 amino acids. The germline V gene encodes CDR1 ENHRY and CDR2 SYGVKD. CDR3 loop: CAISEAVTSGSTDTQYF. The CDR3 DNA sequence: TGTGCCATCAGTGAAGCTGTTACTAGCGGGAGCACAGATACGCAGTATTTT.

This chain connects TRBV5-5 to TRBJ2-3, with a possible D match to TRBD1 (7 bases). Germline CDR1 and CDR2: SGHKS and YYEKEE (reference sequence). This CDR3 has 16 residues. V shed 0 bases and J shed 0 bases, with 11 bases lying between them. CDR3 coding DNA: TGTGCCAGCAGCTTGGAGCAGGGGGGAAGCACAGATACGCAGTATTTT. Translation gives CASSLEQGGSTDTQYF.

This clone was recorded a few times. V is TRBV7-9 and J is TRBJ2-1; 9 positions agree with TRBD1. CDR1 and CDR2 (germline): SEHNR, FQNEAQ (reference sequence). The CDR3 has 15 amino acids. V gave up 8 bases and J gave up 6 bases; unmatched junction bases: 11. CDR3 nucleotide sequence: TGTGCCAGCCGAAAACCGGGACAGGGTCTCAATGAGCAGTTCTTC. Encoded protein: CASRKPGQGLNEQFF.

The chain uses TRBV9 and TRBJ1-1, with D hard to call. Germline lookup yields CDR1 SGDLS and CDR2 YYNGEE. CDR3 length: 15 amino acids. Trimming stripped 0 bases from V and 4 bases from J, with 13 bases between. CDR3 region: CASSVVGGGVTEAFF. The CDR3, as DNA: TGTGCCAGCAGCGTAGTTGGCGGCGGGGTCACTGAAGCTTTCTTT.

The V gene is TRBV27, the J gene TRBJ2-7; D unresolved. Looked up from germline, CDR1 is MNHEY and CDR2 is SMNVEV (reference sequence). There are 14 residues in the CDR3. Trimming took off 1 base at V and 2 bases at J, with 9 bases between the two ends. CDR3 loop: CASSLFRQAYEQYF. Written as DNA, the CDR3 is TGTGCCAGCAGTTTATTTCGACAAGCCTACGAGCAGTACTTC.

This rearrangement joins TRBV7-9 to TRBJ2-7; 7 bases are a match to TRBD1. This CDR3 comprises 13 residues. In germline, CDR1 is SEHNR, CDR2 FQNEAQ (reference sequence). V was pared by 6 bases and J by 2 bases, with 4 bases of the junction left unmatched. The CDR3, as DNA: TGTGCCAGCAGTCCGGGACAGACCTACGAGCAGTACTTC. The encoded protein is CASSPGQTYEQYF.

This chain joins TRBV28 and TRBJ1-2; 8 bases are a match to TRBD1. In germline, CDR1 is MDHEN, CDR2 SYDVKM. The CDR3 is 15 amino acids. The V gene end was trimmed by 2 bases and the J gene end by 5 bases; junction bases not matched to a gene: 7. CDR3 loop: CASSLQGAREYGYTF. The CDR3 coding sequence is TGTGCCAGCAGTTTACAGGGGGCGCGGGAGTATGGCTACACCTTC.

The CDR3 DNA reads as TGTGCCACCAGCATGACGGGGGACCAAGAGACCCAGTACTTC. Protein sequence: CATSMTGDQETQYF. The chain recombines TRBV15 with TRBJ2-5; perhaps TRBD2 as D (6 bases). Trimming took 4 bases from V and 0 from J, leaving 9 bases between them. This CDR3 has 14 amino acids. CDR1 and CDR2 from the germline V gene are LNHNV and YYDKDF (reference sequence).

The chain links TRBV7-9 to TRBJ2-7; D gene unclear. Germline lookup yields CDR1 SEHNR and CDR2 FQNEAQ (reference sequence). There are 12 residues in the CDR3. Trimming pared 1 base from V and 6 bases from J, leaving 7 bases between. As DNA, the CDR3 is TGTGCCAGCAGCTTAGTAGACTCCGAGCAGTACTTC. Residues: CASSLVDSEQYF.

This clone was detected ten times or more. V usage is TRBV27 and J usage is TRBJ2-4; tentatively, D is TRBD2 (5 bases). In germline, CDR1 is MNHEY, CDR2 SMNVEV (reference sequence). The CDR3 is made up of 13 amino acids. Trimming stripped 8 bases from V and 6 bases from J, with 14 bases between. CDR3 residues: CASVPGEGNIQYF. CDR3 bases: TGTGCCAGCGTTCCTGGAGAGGGAAACATTCAGTACTTC.

This CDR3 reads CASSSPTGYQETQYF. DNA for the CDR3: TGTGCCAGCAGTTCCCCGACAGGGTACCAAGAGACCCAGTACTTC. V and J are TRBV28 and TRBJ2-5; TRBD1 aligns across 7 bases. The CDR3 runs 15 residues. Germline CDR1 and CDR2: MDHEN and SYDVKM. The V segment lost 4 bases and the J segment 0 bases; nucleotides outside the gene matches: 5.

The chain combines TRBV6-4 with TRBJ2-7; 13 bases align to TRBD2. The V segment lost 0 bases and the J segment 6 bases; nucleotides outside the gene matches: 8. The CDR3 length is 17 residues. The germline V gene has CDR1 MRHNA and CDR2 SNTAGT. Here the CDR3 reads CASSDSTWTSGSSEQYF. CDR3 bases: TGTGCCAGCAGTGACTCGACTTGGACTAGCGGGAGCTCCGAGCAGTACTTC.

This CDR3 is CASSKGHLEETQYF. CDR3 nucleotide sequence: TGTGCCAGCAGCAAAGGACACTTGGAGGAGACCCAGTACTTC. The chain has TRBV21-1 and TRBJ2-5. TRBV21-1 is given as a pseudogene. This CDR3 spans 14 amino acids.

This chain connects TRBV4-2 to TRBJ2-5, with 9 nucleotides matching TRBD2. The germline gives CDR1 LGHNA, CDR2 YNFKEQ. CDR3 length: 17 residues. Trimming cost V 0 bases and J 4 bases; bases outside gene matches: 9. The CDR3 reads CASSQDPAGGGRETQYF. CDR3 bases: TGTGCCAGCAGCCAAGATCCGGCGGGAGGGGGTCGAGAGACCCAGTACTTC.

The J gene is TRBJ1-1, the V gene TRBV29-1, with D perhaps matching TRBD1 (5 bases). V lost 2 bases and J 1 base, leaving 11 bases between the germline ends. This CDR3 is built from 14 residues. Germline-derived CDR1 and CDR2 are SQVTM and ANQGSEA. CDR3 in DNA: TGCAGCGTTGAAATACAGGCACCGAACACTGAAGCTTTCTTT. This translates into CSVEIQAPNTEAFF.

The rearrangement uses TRBV27 and TRBJ2-1; D ambiguous. Deletions cut 6 bases from V and 2 bases from J, with 11 bases between. The length of the CDR3 is 14 residues. The germline V gene encodes CDR1 MNHEY and CDR2 SMNVEV (reference sequence). CDR3 loop: CASRVLITYNEQFF. In nucleotides, the CDR3 is TGTGCCAGCAGAGTTCTCATAACCTACAATGAGCAGTTCTTC.

The chain combines TRBV6-6 with TRBJ1-3; D perhaps matches TRBD1 (5 bases). This CDR3 contains 14 residues. Trimming removed 5 bases at V and 6 bases at J, with 14 bases between. CDR1 and CDR2 (germline): MNHNY, SVGAGI (reference sequence). The CDR3 coding sequence is TGTGCCAGCAGTGAGGGGTCCACAGCAAACACCATATATTTT. This gives the protein CASSEGSTANTIYF.

V and J are TRBV10-1 and TRBJ2-7, with a tentative D call TRBD1 (6 bases). CDR1 WNHNN and CDR2 SYGVQD come from the germline V gene (reference sequence). V was pared by 1 base and J by 2 bases, with 15 bases between. The CDR3 spans 16 residues. The CDR3 DNA reads as TGCGCCAGCAGTGAGTTCACAGGGCCAAACCCCTACGAGCAGTACTTC. Translation gives CASSEFTGPNPYEQYF.

This sequence joins TRBV7-8 and TRBJ2-5; a possible D gene is TRBD1 (5 bases). V was shortened by 4 bases and J by 1 base, with 13 bases between the two germline ends. This CDR3 region has 15 residues. CDR1 and CDR2 (germline): SGHVS, FQNEAQ. The CDR3 spells CASSSSRGIQETQYF. The CDR3, as DNA: TGTGCCAGCAGCTCGTCTAGGGGCATCCAAGAGACCCAGTACTTC. Supplemented by reference TRBV7-8 and TRBJ2-5, the full variable domain reads GAGVSQSPRYKVAKRGQDVALRCDPISGHVSLFWYQQALGQGPEFLTYFQNEAQLDKSGLPSDRFFAERPEGSVSTLKIQRTQQEDSAVYLCASSSSRGIQETQYFGPGTRLLVL.

V gene TRBV5-1 combines with J gene TRBJ2-3; TRBD2 agrees at 11 bases. Germline CDR1 and CDR2: SGHRS and YFSETQ. This CDR3 comprises 16 residues. J was trimmed by 6 bases and V by 5 bases; bases with no gene match: 11. The CDR3 region has the DNA TGCGCCAGCAGATTCTTCCTAGCGGGAGGAGGCGATACGCAGTATTTT. Protein sequence: CASRFFLAGGGDTQYF.

The rearrangement uses TRBV23-1 and TRBJ2-4, with D tentatively TRBD1 (5 bases). TRBV23-1 is an open reading frame whose function is uncertain. V lost 0 bases to trimming and J lost 0 bases, with 15 bases between them. The CDR3 runs 18 residues. This CDR3 is CASSQSLYDRLAKNIQYF. CDR3 nucleotides: TGCGCCAGCAGTCAATCGCTGTACGACAGACTAGCCAAAAACATTCAGTACTTC.

V gene TRBV5-1 combines with J gene TRBJ2-2, with D perhaps TRBD2 (5 bases). The CDR3 contains 16 residues. V lost 1 base and J 7 bases, leaving 17 bases between the germline ends. Germline V gene data show CDR1 as SGHRS and CDR2 as YFSETQ. This chain's CDR3 is CASSLRGLESGGELFF. CDR3 DNA sequence: TGCGCCAGCAGCTTGAGAGGGCTAGAGAGTGGCGGGGAGCTGTTTTTT.

The rearrangement joins TRBV5-6 to TRBJ2-7; D is possibly TRBD2 (5 bases). The CDR3 sequence is 13 residues long. Trimming shortened V by 3 bases and J by 2 bases, and 9 bases separated the two germline ends. Germline CDR1 reads SGHDT; CDR2 reads YYEEEE. The CDR3 sequence: CASSSGITYEQYF. For the CDR3, the DNA is TGTGCCAGCAGCTCGGGGATCACCTACGAGCAGTACTTC. Drawing the rest from reference TRBV5-6 and TRBJ2-7, the complete variable domain is DAGVTQSPTHLIKTRGQQVTLRCSPKSGHDTVSWYQQALGQGPQFIFQYYEEEERQRGNFPDRFSGHQFPNYSSELNVNALLLGDSALYLCASSSGITYEQYFGPGTRLTVT.